The clone carrying this TCR beta chain has just a few counts. The antigen is undetermined. This record belongs to a study of CD8 T cells in ankylosing spondylitis. Study-level results: Ankylosing spondylitis blood appeared to carry a characteristic TCR beta motif of roughly eight highly homologous variants. Disease-associated clones were CD8+ and fairly uncommon in peripheral blood. Earlier literature documents some of the motif variants in reactive arthritis synovial fluid and blood. From matched ankylosing spondylitis synovial fluid, disease-linked clones were reportedly recovered at significantly enriched levels.

The authors made TCR beta libraries by quantitative 5'-RACE with molecular barcodes. TCRdb re-derived calls from the 5' RACE reads in MiXCR, one entry per CDR3 protein. The sample includes 500,000 to 650,000 distinct CDR3 sequences, 5.3% of them seen just once. The TCR was taken from a male donor with ankylosing spondylitis. Sequencing used blood, either unsorted or a sorted T cell fraction (not recorded which).

CDR3 residues: CASSPTGATLVGEQFF. The CDR3 coding sequence is TGTGCCAGCAGCCCCACCGGGGCTACCCTGGTGGGTGAGCAGTTCTTC. The chain uses TRBV4-2 and TRBJ2-1; D assignment may be TRBD1 or TRBD2 (5 bases each). The length of the CDR3 is 16 residues. V was shortened by 4 bases and J by 9 bases, with 22 bases between the two germline ends. From germline, CDR1 is LGHNA and CDR2 YNFKEQ.